The present entry profiles one T cell receptor beta chain with its context. Its target is unknown. The Oncomine TCR Beta short-read assay was applied to DNA of cultured CD4+ T cells. TCRdb analysed the PCR reads with MiXCR anew, one entry per CDR3 protein. Of 9,000 to 9,500 distinct CDR3 sequences listed, 30% to 35% are singletons. Treatment defined: roughly 11-day PBMC culture with coronavirus spike peptide pools or control peptides (ViraFEST assay). These CD4+ T cells came from an unexposed donor, sampled before the COVID-19 pandemic (2011-2018). Researchers reported culturing approximately 1.8 million PBMCs per well with around 10 IU/ml IL-2 and about 9.2 ug/ml peptide pools. A half-volume replacement of the medium with fresh IL-2 medium was performed on days 3 and 7. These data belong to a study of vaccination and CD4 T cells after COVID-19. Study context: Two doses of either BNT162b2 or mRNA-1273 vaccine were given to participants. Typically, post-vaccine samples were obtained a median approximately 75 days after dose two, within a range of 14 to 241.

Input material: CD4+ T cells from blood, cultured in vitro. This receptor was identified in a human donor in good health.

This CDR3 reads CASSYASGINQPQHF. In DNA form, the CDR3 reads TGTGCCAGCAGTTATGCGAGCGGGATCAATCAGCCCCAGCATTTT. The chain couples TRBV12-3 or TRBV12-4 to TRBJ1-5; D gene unclear. Between the trimmed V and J ends, which lost 4 bases and 3 bases, there was a span of 13 bases. The CDR3 is 15 residues long.